What follows are 2 T cell receptor beta chains derived from one specimen sequenced in a study of T cells of healthy individuals. TCRdb fed the 5' RACE reads into MiXCR, producing one record per CDR3 protein. The sample contains 75,000 to 95,000 distinct CDR3 sequences, about 5% of which appear only once. These TCRs come from a female donor in good health.

The gene calls are TRBV10-2 and TRBJ1-4; D not resolved. Trimming stripped 8 bases from V and 0 bases from J, with 7 bases between. The germline V gene encodes CDR1 WSHSY and CDR2 SAAADI. This CDR3 has 13 amino acids. The CDR3 nucleotides are TGCGCCAGCCTCACTTCAACTAATGAAAAACTGTTTTTT. This gives the protein CASLTSTNEKLFF.

This clonotype was seen a handful of times. The chain uses TRBV6-2 or TRBV6-3 and TRBJ2-7; 10 nucleotides match TRBD2. The CDR3 totals 15 residues. J gave up 2 bases and V 3 bases, and 4 bases lay outside the gene matches. The germline gives CDR1 MNHEY, CDR2 SVGEGT. The CDR3 sequence is CASSYRLAGAYEQYF. The CDR3, as DNA: TGTGCCAGCAGTTATCGGCTAGCGGGAGCCTACGAGCAGTACTTC.